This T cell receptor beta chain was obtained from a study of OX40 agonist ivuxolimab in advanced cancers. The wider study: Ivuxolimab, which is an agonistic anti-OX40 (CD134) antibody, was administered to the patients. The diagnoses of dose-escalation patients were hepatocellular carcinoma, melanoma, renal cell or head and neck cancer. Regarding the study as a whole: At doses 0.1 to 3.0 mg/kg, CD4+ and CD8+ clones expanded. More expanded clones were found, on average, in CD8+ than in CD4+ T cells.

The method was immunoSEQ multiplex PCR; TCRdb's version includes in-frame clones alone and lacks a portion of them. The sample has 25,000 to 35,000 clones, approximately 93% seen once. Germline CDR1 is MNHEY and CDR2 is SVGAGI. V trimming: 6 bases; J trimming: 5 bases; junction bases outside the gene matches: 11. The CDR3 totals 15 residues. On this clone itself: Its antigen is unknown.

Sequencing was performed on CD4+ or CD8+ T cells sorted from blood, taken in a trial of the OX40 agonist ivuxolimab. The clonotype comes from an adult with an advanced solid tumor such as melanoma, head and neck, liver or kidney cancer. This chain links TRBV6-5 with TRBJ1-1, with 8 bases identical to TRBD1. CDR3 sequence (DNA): TGTGCCAGCAGGCCTCAAGGACAGGGAGAGACTGAAGCTTTCTTT. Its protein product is CASRPQGQGETEAFF.